This TCR beta chain derives from a study of T cell clonality in common variable immunodeficiency. Study-wide results and caveats: CVID subjects had higher TCRbeta clonality than healthy controls, most marked in about a third. Reportedly, TCR beta sequences from common variable immunodeficiency showed fewer deletions and N-nucleotide insertions.

Equal genomic DNA amounts from CVID and control samples were sequenced. Profiling relied on immunoSEQ multiplex PCR, and the TCRdb table lists in-frame clones only, not all of them. The repertoire consists of some 40,000 clones, none detected only once. This clone has a count of ten or more. The antigen is undetermined. The CDR3 end is not reached by the read, which stops 3 residues before it; the germline J gene fills it in. This CDR3 is built from 12 residues. V dropped 5 bases and J dropped 3 bases, with 8 bases sitting between them. The gene calls are TRBV12-3 or TRBV12-4 and TRBJ2-7; perhaps TRBD1 as D (6 bases). Sample: peripheral blood mononuclear cells. The clonotype comes from a person aged 18 to 70 in good health. Here the CDR3 reads CASSPDSYEQYF. The DNA read from the CDR3 is TGTGCCAGCAGTCCGGACAGCTACGAG.